This is a list of T cell receptor beta chains from one sample in a study of T cells expressing NK-cell markers. TCRdb reprocessed the 5' RACE reads and keeps a single row for each CDR3 protein, giving no DNA. The sample data list 500,000 to 700,000 distinct CDR3 sequences. The sequenced sample consisted of blood T cells: a sorted CD56 or NKG2C T cell subset, CD4+ or CD8+ T cells, or bulk PBMC T cells (not recorded which). The receptors were sampled from a young man in good health. Each CDR3 is given with its conserved first and last residue. Fields, in order: V gene, J gene, CDR3 protein.

TRBV7-9	TRBJ2-4	CASSLGSTQLAKNIQYF
TRBV9	TRBJ1-2	CASSPSRQGIYGYTF
TRBV7-9	TRBJ2-3	CASSSWTSQSTDTQYF
TRBV20-1	TRBJ2-4	CSATSTISHIQYF
TRBV3-1	TRBJ1-2	CASSQDTGTNYGYTF
TRBV30	TRBJ1-3	CAWSKALGNTIYF
TRBV5-6	TRBJ2-1	CASSFTTGSYNEQFF
TRBV12-3/TRBV12-4	TRBJ2-1	CASSLVSSSEQFF
TRBV12-3/TRBV12-4	TRBJ2-7	CASSSTVGTYEQYF
TRBV10-1	TRBJ1-1	CASLHGTPELAFF
TRBV28	TRBJ2-3	CASRTGTVIAGSPDTQYF
TRBV6-5	TRBJ1-5	CASSYGQGRGQPQHF
TRBV7-8	TRBJ2-4	CASSLGTGGGNIQYF
TRBV12-3/TRBV12-4	TRBJ2-1	CASQTRKERAWREGYNEQFF
TRBV30	TRBJ2-3	CAWTTEGSTDTQYF
TRBV5-5	TRBJ2-1	CASSQSGSGPYNEQFF
TRBV21-1	TRBJ1-6	CASTADREVSPLHF
TRBV12-3/TRBV12-4	TRBJ2-3	CASSSPTGKYF
TRBV29-1	TRBJ2-2	CSVESGARVTGELFF
TRBV5-5	TRBJ2-7	CASSLAGPGIYEQYF
TRBV20-1	TRBJ1-4	CSATGRTDEKLFF
TRBV20-1	TRBJ2-5	CSAGIAGTSGRVPSGTQYF
TRBV6-2/TRBV6-3	TRBJ1-2	CASSYSRGDGYTF
TRBV7-3	TRBJ2-1	CASSTDGREQFF
TRBV5-6	TRBJ2-3	CASSVQGRTDTQYF
TRBV2	TRBJ1-5	CASTTDNQPQHF
TRBV4-3	TRBJ1-1	CASSQALDRAQTEAFF
TRBV10-3	TRBJ2-1	CAISESVGSGGDEQFF
TRBV4-2	TRBJ2-1	CASSQVGSVSAYNEQFF
TRBV25-1	TRBJ2-7	CASSEAGRTYEQYF
TRBV15	TRBJ1-2	CATSIPGGAYGYTF
TRBV27	TRBJ2-3	CASSFLDSSTDTQYF
TRBV7-2	TRBJ2-1	CASSRGFSEQFF
TRBV7-2	TRBJ2-5	CASSLVGTAETQYF
TRBV27	TRBJ2-2	CASTLMGAGELFF
TRBV29-1	TRBJ1-5	CSGGGGQGQPQHF
TRBV12-3/TRBV12-4	TRBJ2-2	CASSGIPSGTGELFF
TRBV7-6	TRBJ2-1	CASSGGGKGHEQFF
TRBV15	TRBJ2-3	CATSRDSRGRGDTQYF
TRBV13	TRBJ2-3	CASSLGIDTQYF
TRBV7-2	TRBJ2-3	CASSPWGPLDQYF
TRBV18	TRBJ2-7	CASSPPRGPTYEQYF
TRBV6-1	TRBJ1-2	CASSRTGSTNYGYTF
TRBV7-9	TRBJ2-6	CASSPRTGNGANVLTF
TRBV15	TRBJ1-2	CATSPEGGGYTF
TRBV20-1	TRBJ1-4	CSASASTNEKLFF
TRBV7-9	TRBJ1-5	CASSKGGPGVPPQHF
TRBV12-3/TRBV12-4	TRBJ1-1	CASSLGPDRDRFNTEAFF